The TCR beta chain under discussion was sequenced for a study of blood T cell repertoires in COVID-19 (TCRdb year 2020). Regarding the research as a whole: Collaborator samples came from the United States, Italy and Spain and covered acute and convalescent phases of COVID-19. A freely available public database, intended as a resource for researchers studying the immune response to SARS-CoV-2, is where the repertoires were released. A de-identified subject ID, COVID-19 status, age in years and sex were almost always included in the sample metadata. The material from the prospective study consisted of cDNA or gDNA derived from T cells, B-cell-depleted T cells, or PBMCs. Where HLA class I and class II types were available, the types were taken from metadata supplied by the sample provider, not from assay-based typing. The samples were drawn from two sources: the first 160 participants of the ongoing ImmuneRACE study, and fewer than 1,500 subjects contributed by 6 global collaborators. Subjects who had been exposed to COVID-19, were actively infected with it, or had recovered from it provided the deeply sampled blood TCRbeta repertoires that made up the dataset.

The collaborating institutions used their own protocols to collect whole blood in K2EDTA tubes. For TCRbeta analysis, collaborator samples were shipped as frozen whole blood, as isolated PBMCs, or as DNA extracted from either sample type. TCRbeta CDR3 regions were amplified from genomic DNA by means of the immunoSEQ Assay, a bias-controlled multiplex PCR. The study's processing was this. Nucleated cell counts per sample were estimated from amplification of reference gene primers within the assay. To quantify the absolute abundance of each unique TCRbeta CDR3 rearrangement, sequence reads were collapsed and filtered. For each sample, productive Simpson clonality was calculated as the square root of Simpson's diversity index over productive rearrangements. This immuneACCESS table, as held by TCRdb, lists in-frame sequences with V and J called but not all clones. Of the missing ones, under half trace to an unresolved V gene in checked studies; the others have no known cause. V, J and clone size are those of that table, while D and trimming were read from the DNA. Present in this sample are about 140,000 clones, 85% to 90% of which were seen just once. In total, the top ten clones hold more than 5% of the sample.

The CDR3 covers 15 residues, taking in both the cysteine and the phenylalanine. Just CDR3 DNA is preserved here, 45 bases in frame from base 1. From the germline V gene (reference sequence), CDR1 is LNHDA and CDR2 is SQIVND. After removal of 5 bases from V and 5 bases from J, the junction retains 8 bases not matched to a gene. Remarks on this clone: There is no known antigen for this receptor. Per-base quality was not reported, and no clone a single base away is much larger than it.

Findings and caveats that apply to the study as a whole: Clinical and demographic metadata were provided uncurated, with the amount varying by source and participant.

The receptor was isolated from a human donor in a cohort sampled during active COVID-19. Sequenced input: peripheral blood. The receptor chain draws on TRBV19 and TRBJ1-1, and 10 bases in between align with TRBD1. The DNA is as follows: TGTGCCAGTAGTTTTGCTGGGACAGGGGATACTGAAGCTTTCTTT. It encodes CASSFAGTGDTEAFF.